The 25 T cell receptor beta chains below all came from one sample that was sequenced in a study of blood T cells in healthy people across ages. Then a second PCR, running roughly 7 to 12 cycles, was carried out with a sample-barcoded 5' primer and a J-beta primer mix. TCRdb fed the 5' RACE reads into MiXCR, producing one record per CDR3 protein. The table lists more than 900,000 distinct CDR3 sequences, 25% to 35% of them singletons. The same data also went into a second study, on T cells of mothers and their children.

What was sequenced was blood. These receptors came from a woman between 35 and 50 years old in good health.

Of note for this clonotype: The conserved final phenylalanine or tryptophan is absent from the CDR3, which likely points to a read error. The chain is built from TRBV24-1 and TRBJ2-5; 7 nucleotides agree with TRBD1. Germline V lookup: CDR1 KGHDR, CDR2 SFDVKD. The CDR3 totals 15 residues. J lost 1 base, V lost 3 bases, and 4 bases had no gene match. CDR3 sequence: CATSDPRQGQETQYV. The CDR3 nucleotides read TGTGCCACCAGTGATCCTCGACAGGGCCAAGAGACCCAGTACGTC.

This clonotype came up many times. The chain recombines TRBV20-1 with TRBJ1-1; 8 bases are shared with TRBD1. CDR3 size: 16 residues. CDR1 is DFQATT and CDR2 is SNEGSKA in the germline V gene (reference sequence). Unmatched junction bases numbered 11, after V lost 0 bases and J lost 5 bases. CDR3: CSARDHPWTGRTEAFF. DNA for the CDR3: TGCAGTGCTAGAGATCATCCCTGGACAGGGAGGACTGAAGCTTTCTTT.

This rearrangement joins TRBV7-2 to TRBJ2-3; TRBD1 or TRBD2 may be the D gene (5 bases each). The CDR3 sequence is 12 residues long. Per germline, CDR1 SGHTA and CDR2 FQGNSA. V was trimmed by 5 bases and J by 9 bases, leaving 12 bases between them. CDR3 sequence reads: CASSRRDQTQYF. The CDR3 DNA reads TGTGCCAGCAGCCGCCGGGACCAGACGCAGTATTTT.

This clonotype was detected a few times. The chain employs TRBV3-1 and TRBJ1-5; perhaps TRBD1 as D (6 bases). V lost 1 base to trimming and J lost 2 bases, with 15 bases between them. CDR3 length: 17 amino acids. Germline CDR1 reads LGHDT; CDR2 reads YNNKEL (reference sequence). The chain's CDR3 is CASSQGGWGAGNQPQHF. The CDR3 DNA reads as TGTGCCAGCAGCCAAGGGGGTTGGGGGGCTGGCAATCAGCCCCAGCATTTT.

This clonotype was counted many times. The chain joins TRBV15 to TRBJ2-1; 10 bases fit TRBD1. This CDR3 has 16 residues. Germline CDR1 is LNHNV and CDR2 is YYDKDF (reference sequence). With V trimmed by 0 bases and J by 4 bases, 3 bases remained unmatched. The CDR3 coding sequence is TGTGCCACCAGCAGAGAAGGGACAGGGGTTTACAATGAGCAGTTCTTC. Residues: CATSREGTGVYNEQFF.

V usage is TRBV9 and J usage is TRBJ2-5; 13 bases are a match to TRBD2. Germline V gene lookup returns CDR1 SGDLS and CDR2 YYNGEE. CDR3 length: 16 amino acids. The ends lost 0 bases at V and 5 bases at J; junction bases unmatched: 4. CDR3 residues: CASSVGLAGGLETQYF. As DNA, the CDR3 is TGTGCCAGCAGCGTAGGACTAGCGGGGGGCCTCGAGACCCAGTACTTC.

This clonotype appeared a few times. The rearrangement links TRBV20-1 to TRBJ2-3; the D gene is possibly TRBD2 (6 bases). V was trimmed by 5 bases and J by 1 base, leaving 16 bases between them. Looked up from germline, CDR1 is DFQATT and CDR2 is SNEGSKA (reference sequence). The CDR3 covers 15 residues. CDR3 nucleotides: TGCAGTGCTCCCGAGTCGGGGAGGCGCACAGATACGCAGTATTTT. Protein product: CSAPESGRRTDTQYF.

This clonotype was counted at least ten times. This sequence joins TRBV20-1 and TRBJ1-4, with TRBD1 as a possible D gene (5 bases). Germline V gene lookup returns CDR1 DFQATT and CDR2 SNEGSKA (reference sequence). The CDR3 contains 12 residues. V was shortened by 4 bases and J by 5 bases, with 8 bases between the two germline ends. Here the CDR3 DNA reads TGCAGTGCTACAGGGTCCAATGAAAAACTGTTTTTT. This codes for CSATGSNEKLFF.

V is TRBV15 and J is TRBJ1-1; tentatively, D is TRBD1 (5 bases). There are 15 residues in the CDR3. Germline V lookup: CDR1 LNHNV, CDR2 YYDKDF (reference sequence). Trimming stripped 4 bases from V and 0 bases from J, with 12 bases between. The CDR3: CATSNGGNMNTEAFF. CDR3 in DNA: TGTGCCACCAGCAATGGGGGGAACATGAACACTGAAGCTTTCTTT.

This rearrangement joins TRBV18 to TRBJ2-1, with TRBD2 identical over 7 bases. The CDR3 is 16 amino acids. Trimming cost V 3 bases and J 3 bases; bases outside gene matches: 8. CDR1 is KGHSH, CDR2 LQKENI, per germline. The CDR3 sequence: CASSPRWAGDYNEQFF. The CDR3 DNA reads TGTGCCAGCTCACCTCGCTGGGCGGGGGACTACAATGAGCAGTTCTTC.

In its sample, this clonotype was seen many times. This chain joins TRBV12-3 or TRBV12-4 and TRBJ2-1; D remains ambiguous. The CDR3 totals 11 residues. Trimming removed 4 bases from V and 12 bases from J, with 10 bases in between. The CDR3: CASSYDGRQFF. The CDR3 region has the DNA TGTGCCAGCAGTTATGATGGTAGGCAGTTCTTC.

The chain's CDR3 is CASSFMTSEQFF. CDR3 coding DNA: TGTGCCAGCAGCTTCATGACATCTGAGCAGTTCTTC. The gene calls are TRBV7-3 and TRBJ2-1; no clear D gene. The CDR3 has 12 amino acids. Germline V lookup: CDR1 SGHTA, CDR2 FQGTGA. The V end lost 3 bases, the J end lost 9 bases, and 9 bases lay between the germline ends.

V gene TRBV27 combines with J gene TRBJ2-2; D may be TRBD1 or TRBD2 (5 bases each). This CDR3 region has 21 residues. Germline V gives CDR1 MNHEY, CDR2 SMNVEV (reference sequence). V was cut by 3 bases and J by 4 bases, with 30 bases left in between. CDR3 in DNA: TGTGCCAGCAGTTTCCAATCCCGGGGCAGGTCTGTAAAAGCAGTCACCGGGGAGCTGTTTTTT. Its translation: CASSFQSRGRSVKAVTGELFF.

This clonotype was detected only once. The chain employs TRBV7-8 and TRBJ1-1, with unresolved D. The CDR3 is 17 residues long. Trimming removed 4 bases at V and 1 base at J, with 19 bases between. Germline CDR1 reads SGHVS; CDR2 reads FQNEAQ. The CDR3 DNA reads TGTGCCAGCAGCTCTCTAACCTTCGGACGGGGGAACACTGAAGCTTTCTTT. Amino acid sequence: CASSSLTFGRGNTEAFF.

This clonotype was detected a few times. The chain uses TRBV29-1 and TRBJ1-5; D possibly corresponds to TRBD1 (5 bases). This CDR3 region has 12 residues. The V and J ends lost 5 bases and 2 bases respectively, with 7 bases between them. Germline CDR1 reads SQVTM; CDR2 reads ANQGSEA. For the CDR3, the DNA is TGCAGCGTTTGGGACCGCAATCAGCCCCAGCATTTT. This codes for CSVWDRNQPQHF.

The V and J genes are TRBV20-1 and TRBJ1-5; perhaps TRBD1 as D (5 bases). Germline V gene data show CDR1 as DFQATT and CDR2 as SNEGSKA (reference sequence). The CDR3 covers 16 residues. V lost 0 bases and J lost 0, with 12 bases in between. The CDR3 region is CSARDWGANSNQPQHF. CDR3 DNA: TGCAGTGCTAGAGACTGGGGCGCAAATAGCAATCAGCCCCAGCATTTT.

This clonotype was seen repeatedly, ten times or more. The CDR3 protein is CASSPGQGDEQYF. For the CDR3, the DNA is TGTGCCAGCTCACCCGGACAGGGGGACGAGCAGTACTTC. The gene calls are TRBV18 and TRBJ2-7; TRBD1 agrees at 10 bases. The CDR3 has 13 residues. The germline V gene has CDR1 KGHSH and CDR2 LQKENI. Trimming removed 3 bases from V and 5 bases from J; junction bases left unmatched: 1. Complete variable domain (other parts from reference TRBV18 and TRBJ2-7): NAGVMQNPRHLVRRRGQEARLRCSPMKGHSHVYWYRQLPEEGLKFMVYLQKENIIDESGMPKERFSAEFPKEGPSILRIQQVVRGDSAAYFCASSPGQGDEQYFGPGTRLTVT.

A few counts support this clonotype. The rearrangement links TRBV11-2 to TRBJ1-4, with 11 bases that match TRBD1. V dropped 5 bases and J dropped 7; count of bases not matched to a gene: 6. The germline V gene has CDR1 SGHAT and CDR2 FQNNGV. There are 15 residues in the CDR3. The CDR3 spells CASSVSGTGGEKLFF. Written as DNA, the CDR3 is TGTGCCAGCAGCGTCTCCGGGACAGGGGGTGAAAAACTGTTTTTT.

This chain connects TRBV12-3 or TRBV12-4 to TRBJ1-2; no clear D gene. The CDR3 spans 15 residues. V lost 3 bases to trimming and J lost 2 bases, with 13 bases between them. CDR3 bases: TGTGCCAGCAGTTTTTCGTCTACAGCAAACTATGGCTACACCTTC. It codes for CASSFSSTANYGYTF.

This clonotype was observed at least ten times. This chain links TRBV29-1 with TRBJ2-7, with 7 bases lining up with TRBD1. Unmatched junction bases numbered 3, after V lost 4 bases and J lost 3 bases. The CDR3 extends over 12 amino acids. Germline-derived CDR1 and CDR2 are SQVTM and ANQGSEA. This CDR3 is CSVGAGGYEQYF. In DNA, the CDR3 is TGCAGCGTTGGGGCAGGGGGCTACGAGCAGTACTTC.

This clonotype was seen at least ten times. This chain links TRBV4-1 with TRBJ1-2; tentatively, D is TRBD1 (6 bases). Between the trimmed V and J ends, which lost 1 base and 4 bases, there was a span of 16 bases. The length of the CDR3 is 16 residues. Germline loops: CDR1 MGHRA, CDR2 YSYEKL. CDR3 region: CASSQVSAGAGYGYTF. In nucleotides, the CDR3 is TGCGCCAGCAGCCAAGTGTCGGCAGGGGCGGGCTATGGCTACACCTTC.

This chain connects TRBV25-1 to TRBJ2-1; 10 positions agree with TRBD2. The J call is doubtful: the DNA matches TRBJ2-7 better. Germline CDR1 and CDR2: MGHDK and SYGVNS. This CDR3 is built from 16 residues. Here the CDR3 reads CASTQTASGGSYEQYF. CDR3 nucleotides: TGTGCCAGCACCCAAACCGCTAGCGGGGGCTCCTACGAGCAGTACTTC.

The gene calls are TRBV5-5 and TRBJ1-2; 8 bases line up with TRBD1. The CDR3 is 13 residues long. The J segment lost 4 bases and the V segment lost 7 bases, leaving 6 bases of the junction unmatched. The germline V gene encodes CDR1 SGHKS and CDR2 YYEKEE (reference sequence). DNA for the CDR3: TGTGCCAGCCTCGGACAGGGCCTCTATGGCTACACCTTC. Its protein is CASLGQGLYGYTF.

CDR3 in amino acids: CAWNGEKLFF. CDR3 coding DNA: TGTGCCTGGAATGGGGAAAAACTGTTTTTT. The J gene is TRBJ1-4, the V gene TRBV30; D is undetermined. V was cut by 4 bases and J by 8 bases, with 5 bases left in between. The CDR3 loop spans 10 amino acids. Germline-derived CDR1 and CDR2 are GTSNPN and SVGIG (reference sequence).

This chain uses TRBV15 with TRBJ2-1, with 14 bases matching TRBD2. Trimming removed 0 bases from V and 10 bases from J; junction bases left unmatched: 5. Germline assignment: CDR1 LNHNV and CDR2 YYDKDF (reference sequence). The CDR3 consists of 16 residues. CDR3 sequence reads: CATSRDPGLAGGEQFF. CDR3 DNA: TGTGCCACCAGCAGAGACCCCGGACTAGCGGGGGGCGAGCAGTTCTTC.